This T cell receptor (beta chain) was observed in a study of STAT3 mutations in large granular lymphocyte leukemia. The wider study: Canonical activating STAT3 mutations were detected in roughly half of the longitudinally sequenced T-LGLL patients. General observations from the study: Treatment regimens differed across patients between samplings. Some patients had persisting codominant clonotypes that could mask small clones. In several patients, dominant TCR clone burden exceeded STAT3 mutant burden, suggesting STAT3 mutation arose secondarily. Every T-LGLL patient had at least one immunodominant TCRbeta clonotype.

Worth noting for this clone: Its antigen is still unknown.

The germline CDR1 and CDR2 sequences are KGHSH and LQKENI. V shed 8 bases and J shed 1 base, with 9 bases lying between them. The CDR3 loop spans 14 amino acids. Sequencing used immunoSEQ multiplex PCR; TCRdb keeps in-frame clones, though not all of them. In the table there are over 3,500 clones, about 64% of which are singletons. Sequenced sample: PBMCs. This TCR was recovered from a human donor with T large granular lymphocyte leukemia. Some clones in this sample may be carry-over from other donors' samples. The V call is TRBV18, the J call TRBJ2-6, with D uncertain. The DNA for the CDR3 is TGTGCCAGCCGAGTAAGTTCTGGGGCCAACGTCCTGACTTTC. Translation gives CASRVSSGANVLTF.